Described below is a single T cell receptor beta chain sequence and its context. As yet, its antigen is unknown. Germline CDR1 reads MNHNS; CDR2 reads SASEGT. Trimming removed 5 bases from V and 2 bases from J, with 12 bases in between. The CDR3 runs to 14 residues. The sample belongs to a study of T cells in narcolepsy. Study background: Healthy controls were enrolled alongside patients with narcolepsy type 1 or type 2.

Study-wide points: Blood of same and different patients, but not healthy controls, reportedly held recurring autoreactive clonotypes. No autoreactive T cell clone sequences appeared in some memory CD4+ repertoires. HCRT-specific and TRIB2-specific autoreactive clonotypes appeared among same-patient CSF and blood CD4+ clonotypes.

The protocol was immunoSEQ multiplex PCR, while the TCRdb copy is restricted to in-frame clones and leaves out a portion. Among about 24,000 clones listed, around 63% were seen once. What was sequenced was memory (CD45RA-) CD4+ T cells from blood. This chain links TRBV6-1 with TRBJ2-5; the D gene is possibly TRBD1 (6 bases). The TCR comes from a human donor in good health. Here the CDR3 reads CASSRRDTQETQYF. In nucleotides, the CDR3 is TGTGCCAGCAGTCGTCGGGACACGCAAGAGACCCAGTACTTC.